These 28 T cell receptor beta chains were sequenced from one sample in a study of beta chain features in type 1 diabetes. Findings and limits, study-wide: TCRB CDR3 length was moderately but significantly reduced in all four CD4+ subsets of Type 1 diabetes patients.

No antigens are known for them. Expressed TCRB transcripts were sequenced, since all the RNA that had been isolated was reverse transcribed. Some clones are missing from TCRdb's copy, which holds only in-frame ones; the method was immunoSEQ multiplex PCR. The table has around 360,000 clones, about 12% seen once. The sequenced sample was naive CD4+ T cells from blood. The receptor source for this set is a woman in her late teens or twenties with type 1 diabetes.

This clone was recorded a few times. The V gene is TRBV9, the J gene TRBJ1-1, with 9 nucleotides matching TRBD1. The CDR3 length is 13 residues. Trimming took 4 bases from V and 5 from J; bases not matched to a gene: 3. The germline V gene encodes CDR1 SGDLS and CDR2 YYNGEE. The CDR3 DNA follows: TGTGCCAGCAGCAAGACAGGGGGGACTGAAGCTTTCTTT. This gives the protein CASSKTGGTEAFF. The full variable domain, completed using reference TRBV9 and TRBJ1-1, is DSGVTQTPKHLITATGQRVTLRCSPRSGDLSVYWYQQSLDQGLQFLIQYYNGEERAKGNILERFSAQQFPDLHSELNLSSLELGDSALYFCASSKTGGTEAFFGQGTRLTVV.

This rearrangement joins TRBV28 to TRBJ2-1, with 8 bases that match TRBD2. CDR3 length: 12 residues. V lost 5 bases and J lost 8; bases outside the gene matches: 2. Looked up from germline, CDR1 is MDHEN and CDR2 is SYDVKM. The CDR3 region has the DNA TGTGCCAGCAGTCTAGCGGGTTATGAGCAGTTCTTC. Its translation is CASSLAGYEQFF.

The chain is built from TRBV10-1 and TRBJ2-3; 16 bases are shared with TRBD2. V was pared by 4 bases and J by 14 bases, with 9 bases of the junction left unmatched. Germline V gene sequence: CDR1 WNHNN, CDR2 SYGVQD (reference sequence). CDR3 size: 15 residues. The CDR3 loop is CASSAGLAGGLVSYF. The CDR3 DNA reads TGCGCCAGCAGTGCGGGACTAGCGGGGGGGCTGGTGTCGTATTTT.

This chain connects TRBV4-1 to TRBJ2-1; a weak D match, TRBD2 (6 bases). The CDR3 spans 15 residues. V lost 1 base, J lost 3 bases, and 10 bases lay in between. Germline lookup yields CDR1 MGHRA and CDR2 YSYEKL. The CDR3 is CASSQGGADYNEQFF. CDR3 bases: TGCGCCAGCAGCCAAGGCGGGGCGGACTACAATGAGCAGTTCTTC.

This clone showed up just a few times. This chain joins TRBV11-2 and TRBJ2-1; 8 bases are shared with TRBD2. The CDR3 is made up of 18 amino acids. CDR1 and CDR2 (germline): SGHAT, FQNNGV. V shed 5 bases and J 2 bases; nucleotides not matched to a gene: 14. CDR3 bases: TGTGCCAGCAGCCCATTCCGTTCAGTCGGGGGGGCCTACAATGAGCAGTTCTTC. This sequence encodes CASSPFRSVGGAYNEQFF.

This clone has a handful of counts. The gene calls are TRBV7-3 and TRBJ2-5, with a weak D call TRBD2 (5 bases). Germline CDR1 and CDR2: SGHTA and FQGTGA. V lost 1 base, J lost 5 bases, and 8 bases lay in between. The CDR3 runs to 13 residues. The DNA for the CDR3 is TGTGCCAGCAGCTTAAACGGGATGGAGACCCAGTACTTC. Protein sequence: CASSLNGMETQYF.

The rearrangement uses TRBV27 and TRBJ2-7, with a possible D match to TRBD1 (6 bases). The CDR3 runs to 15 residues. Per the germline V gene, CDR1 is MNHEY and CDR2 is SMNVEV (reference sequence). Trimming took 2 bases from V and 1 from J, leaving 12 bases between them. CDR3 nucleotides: TGTGCCAGCAGTTTACGGGCAGGGGCGTCCTACGAGCAGTACTTC. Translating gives CASSLRAGASYEQYF.

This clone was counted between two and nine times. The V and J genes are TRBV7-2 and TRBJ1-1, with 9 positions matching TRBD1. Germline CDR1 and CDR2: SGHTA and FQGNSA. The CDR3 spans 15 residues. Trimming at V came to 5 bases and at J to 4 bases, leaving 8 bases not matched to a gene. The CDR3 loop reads CASSPQGAGGTEAFF. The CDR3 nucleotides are TGTGCCAGCAGCCCACAGGGGGCGGGGGGCACTGAAGCTTTCTTT.

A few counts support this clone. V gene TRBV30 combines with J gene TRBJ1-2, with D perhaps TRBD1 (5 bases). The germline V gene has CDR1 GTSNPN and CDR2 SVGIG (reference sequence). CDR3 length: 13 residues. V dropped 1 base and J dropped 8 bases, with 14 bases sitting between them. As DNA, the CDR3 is TGTGCCTGGAGTGCGGACATGGGGGGAGGCTACACCTTC. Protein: CAWSADMGGGYTF.

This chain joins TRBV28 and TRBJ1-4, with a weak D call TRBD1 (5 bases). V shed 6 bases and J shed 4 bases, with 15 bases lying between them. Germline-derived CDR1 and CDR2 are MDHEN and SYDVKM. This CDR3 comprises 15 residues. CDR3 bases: TGTGCCAGCAGGTTTTTGCAGGGCGGTAATGAAAAACTGTTTTTT. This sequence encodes CASRFLQGGNEKLFF.

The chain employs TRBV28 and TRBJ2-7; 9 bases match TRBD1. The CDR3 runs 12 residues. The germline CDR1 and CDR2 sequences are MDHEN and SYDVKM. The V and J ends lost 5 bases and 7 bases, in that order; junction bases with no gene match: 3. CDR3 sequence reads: CASSTGQGEQYF. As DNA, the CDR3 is TGTGCCAGCAGTACAGGACAGGGGGAGCAGTACTTC. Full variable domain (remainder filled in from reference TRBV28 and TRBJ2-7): DVKVTQSSRYLVKRTGEKVFLECVQDMDHENMFWYRQDPGLGLRLIYFSYDVKMKEKGDIPEGYSVSREKKERFSLILESASTNQTSMYLCASSTGQGEQYFGPGTRLTVT.

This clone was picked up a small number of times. CDR3 sequence: CASSVGGGANTQYF. The CDR3 DNA follows: TGTGCCAGCAGCGTAGGCGGGGGGGCAAATACGCAGTATTTT. The chain recombines TRBV9 with TRBJ2-3; 9 nucleotides match TRBD2. This CDR3 is 14 amino acids long. From germline, CDR1 is SGDLS and CDR2 YYNGEE. With 0 bases clipped from V and 7 bases from J, the junction kept 3 bases outside the gene matches.

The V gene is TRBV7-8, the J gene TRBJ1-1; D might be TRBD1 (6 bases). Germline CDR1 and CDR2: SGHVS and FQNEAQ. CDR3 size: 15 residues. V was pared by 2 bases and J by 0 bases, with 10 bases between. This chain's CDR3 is CASSLQGRVNTEAFF. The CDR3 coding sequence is TGTGCCAGCAGCTTACAGGGGAGGGTGAACACTGAAGCTTTCTTT.

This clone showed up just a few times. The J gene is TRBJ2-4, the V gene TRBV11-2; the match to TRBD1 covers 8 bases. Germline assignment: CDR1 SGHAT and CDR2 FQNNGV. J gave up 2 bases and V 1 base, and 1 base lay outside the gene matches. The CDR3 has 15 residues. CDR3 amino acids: CASSLVRGPKNIQYF. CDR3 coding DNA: TGTGCCAGCAGCTTAGTCAGGGGGCCCAAAAACATTCAGTACTTC.

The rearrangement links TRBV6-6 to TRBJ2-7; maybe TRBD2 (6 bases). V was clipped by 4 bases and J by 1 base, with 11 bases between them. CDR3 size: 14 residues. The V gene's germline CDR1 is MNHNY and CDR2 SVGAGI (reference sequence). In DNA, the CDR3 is TGTGCCAGCAGTTTGGGTGGGACTTCCTACGAGCAGTACTTC. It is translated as CASSLGGTSYEQYF.

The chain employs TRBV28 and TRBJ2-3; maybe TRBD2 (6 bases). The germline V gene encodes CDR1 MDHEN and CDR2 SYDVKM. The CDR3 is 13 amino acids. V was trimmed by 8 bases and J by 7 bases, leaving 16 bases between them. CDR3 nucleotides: TGTGCCAGCGGGACTTCGGGCATCCATACGCAGTATTTT. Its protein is CASGTSGIHTQYF.

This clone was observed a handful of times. In DNA, the CDR3 is TGTGCCAGCAGCTTAGGGCGGGCACACACAGATACGCAGTATTTT. Amino acid sequence: CASSLGRAHTDTQYF. V is TRBV7-3 and J is TRBJ2-3, with D maybe TRBD2 (5 bases). Between the trimmed V and J ends, which lost 2 bases and 2 bases, there was a span of 11 bases. The length of the CDR3 is 15 residues. Germline V gives CDR1 SGHTA, CDR2 FQGTGA. The entire variable domain, with the rest obtained from reference TRBV7-3 and TRBJ2-3, is as follows: GAGVSQTPSNKVTEKGKYVELRCDPISGHTALYWYRQSLGQGPEFLIYFQGTGAADDSGLPNDRFFAVRPEGSVSTLKIQRTERGDSAVYLCASSLGRAHTDTQYFGPGTRLTVL.

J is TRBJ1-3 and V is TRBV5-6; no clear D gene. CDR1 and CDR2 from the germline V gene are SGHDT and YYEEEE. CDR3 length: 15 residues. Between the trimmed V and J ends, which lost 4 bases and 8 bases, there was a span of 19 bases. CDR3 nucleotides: TGTGCCAGCAGCCATACAGTCACCGTCTGGGACACCATATATTTT. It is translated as CASSHTVTVWDTIYF.

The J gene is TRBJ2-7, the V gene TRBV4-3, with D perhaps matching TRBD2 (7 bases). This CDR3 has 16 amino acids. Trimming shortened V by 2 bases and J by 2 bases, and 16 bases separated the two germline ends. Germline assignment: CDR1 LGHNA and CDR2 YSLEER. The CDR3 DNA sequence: TGCGCCAGCAGCCAACTTGACGGGGGGCCAACCTACGAGCAGTACTTC. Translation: CASSQLDGGPTYEQYF.

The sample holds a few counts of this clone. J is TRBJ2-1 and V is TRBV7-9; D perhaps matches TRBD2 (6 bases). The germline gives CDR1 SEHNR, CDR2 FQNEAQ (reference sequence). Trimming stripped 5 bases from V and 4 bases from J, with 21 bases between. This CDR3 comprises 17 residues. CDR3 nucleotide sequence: TGTGCCAGCAGCCCGAGAGTGGGCGGGATCCGGTACAATGAGCAGTTCTTC. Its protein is CASSPRVGGIRYNEQFF.

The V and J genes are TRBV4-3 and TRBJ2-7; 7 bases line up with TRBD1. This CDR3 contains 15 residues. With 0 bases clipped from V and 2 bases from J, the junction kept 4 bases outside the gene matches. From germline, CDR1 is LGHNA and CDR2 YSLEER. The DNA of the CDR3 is TGCGCCAGCAGCCAAGATATGGGACAGACCTACGAGCAGTACTTC. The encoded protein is CASSQDMGQTYEQYF.

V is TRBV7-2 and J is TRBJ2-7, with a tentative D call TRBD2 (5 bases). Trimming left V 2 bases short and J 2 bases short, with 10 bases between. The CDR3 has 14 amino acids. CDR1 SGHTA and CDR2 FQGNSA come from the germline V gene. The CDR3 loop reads CASSLLPAAYEQYF. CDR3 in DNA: TGTGCCAGCAGCTTACTCCCAGCGGCCTACGAGCAGTACTTC.

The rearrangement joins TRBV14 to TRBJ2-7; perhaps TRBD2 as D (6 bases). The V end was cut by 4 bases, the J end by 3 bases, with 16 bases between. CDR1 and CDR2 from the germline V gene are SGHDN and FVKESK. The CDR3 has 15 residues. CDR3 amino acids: CASSRGTPPIYEQYF. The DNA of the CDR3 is TGTGCCAGCAGCCGCGGGACTCCGCCCATCTACGAGCAGTACTTC. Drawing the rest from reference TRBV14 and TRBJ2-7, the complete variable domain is EAGVTQFPSHSVIEKGQTVTLRCDPISGHDNLYWYRRVMGKEIKFLLHFVKESKQDESGMPNNRFLAERTGGTYSTLKVQPAELEDSGVYFCASSRGTPPIYEQYFGPGTRLTVT.

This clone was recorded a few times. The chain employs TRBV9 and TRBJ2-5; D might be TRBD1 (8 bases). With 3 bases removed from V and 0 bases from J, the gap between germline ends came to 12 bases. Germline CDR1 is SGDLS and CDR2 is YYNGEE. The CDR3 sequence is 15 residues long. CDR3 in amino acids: CASSDTGGDQETQYF. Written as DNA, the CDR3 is TGTGCCAGCAGCGACACAGGGGGGGACCAAGAGACCCAGTACTTC. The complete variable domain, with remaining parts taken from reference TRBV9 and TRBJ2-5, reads DSGVTQTPKHLITATGQRVTLRCSPRSGDLSVYWYQQSLDQGLQFLIQYYNGEERAKGNILERFSAQQFPDLHSELNLSSLELGDSALYFCASSDTGGDQETQYFGPGTRLLVL.

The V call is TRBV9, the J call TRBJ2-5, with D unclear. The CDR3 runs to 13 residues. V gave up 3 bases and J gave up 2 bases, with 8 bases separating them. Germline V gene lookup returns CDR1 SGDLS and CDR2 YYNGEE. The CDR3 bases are TGTGCCAGCAGCGCTGCCCTACAAGAGACCCAGTACTTC. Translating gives CASSAALQETQYF.

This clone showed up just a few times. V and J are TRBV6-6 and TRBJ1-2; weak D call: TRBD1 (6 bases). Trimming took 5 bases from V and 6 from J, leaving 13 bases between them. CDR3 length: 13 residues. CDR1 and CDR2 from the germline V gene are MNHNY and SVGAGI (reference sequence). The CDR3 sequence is CASSPRGGDGYTF. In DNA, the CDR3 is TGTGCCAGCAGTCCAAGGGGGGGAGATGGCTACACCTTC.

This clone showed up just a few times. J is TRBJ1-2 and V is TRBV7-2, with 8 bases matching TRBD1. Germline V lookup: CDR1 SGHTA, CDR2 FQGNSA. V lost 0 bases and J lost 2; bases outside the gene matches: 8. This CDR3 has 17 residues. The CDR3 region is CASSLATGGTTNYGYTF. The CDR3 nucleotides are TGTGCCAGCAGCTTAGCTACAGGGGGAACTACGAACTATGGCTACACCTTC.

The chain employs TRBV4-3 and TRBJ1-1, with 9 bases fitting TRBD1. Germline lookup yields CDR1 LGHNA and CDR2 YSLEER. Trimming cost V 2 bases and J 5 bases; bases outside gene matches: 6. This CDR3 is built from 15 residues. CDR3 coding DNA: TGCGCCAGCAGCCAACCGGACAGGGGCGTTACTGAAGCTTTCTTT. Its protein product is CASSQPDRGVTEAFF.